The present TCR beta chain was sequenced within a study of T cell repertoires in cytomegalovirus infection. At the level of the study: CMV epitopes in the study were HLA-C-restricted (recently identified) and HLA-B-restricted (well studied). Overall study results and limits: HLA-C-restricted, CMV-specific TCR beta clonotypes were dominant ex vivo. Summed frequency of public TCR beta families distinguished CMV carriers with the relevant HLA.

As concerns this clonotype: What it recognizes is unknown.

This CDR3 region has 14 residues. CDR1 and CDR2 from the germline V gene are SQVTM and ANQGSEA. Trimming cost V 7 bases and J 4 bases; bases outside gene matches: 10. One entry per CDR3 protein, called by TCRdb with MiXCR from the reads. The table lists approximately 990,000 distinct CDR3 sequences, approximately 31% of them singletons. The specimen was cultured CD8+ T cells from PBMCs, collected from culture after CMV antigen stimulation. The chain employs TRBV29-1 and TRBJ2-3; 8 positions match TRBD2. This clonotype was obtained from a human donor in good health (CMV status not recorded). Some clones in this sample may be carry-over from other donors' samples. In nucleotides, the CDR3 is TGCAGCGGGGACGGGGGGGTACGGTCAGATACGCAGTATTTT. Protein: CSGDGGVRSDTQYF.